Listed here are 4 T cell receptor beta chains from one sample, sequenced in a study of OX40 agonist ivuxolimab in advanced cancers. Libraries were prepared by immunoSEQ multiplex PCR; TCRdb keeps only in-frame clonotypes and omits some of them. Found here are roughly 10,000 clones, roughly 90% of them singletons; the top ten hold over 9%. The sample consisted of CD4+ or CD8+ T cells sorted from blood, taken in a trial of the OX40 agonist ivuxolimab. The receptors originated from an adult with an advanced solid tumor such as melanoma, head and neck, liver or kidney cancer.

This clone was counted a single time. The chain combines TRBV28 with TRBJ2-5; D is perhaps TRBD2 (7 bases). CDR3 length: 14 residues. V was pared by 10 bases and J by 4 bases, with 19 bases between. Germline-derived CDR1 and CDR2 are MDHEN and SYDVKM. CDR3 protein: CATQVGGAGETQYF. The DNA for the CDR3 is TGTGCCACCCAGGTAGGGGGGGCGGGAGAGACCCAGTACTTC.

This rearrangement joins TRBV5-1 to TRBJ1-2; possible D gene TRBD1, 6 bases. CDR1 is SGHRS, CDR2 YFSETQ, per germline. The CDR3 spans 17 residues. Trimming stripped 0 bases from V and 0 bases from J, with 15 bases between. CDR3 nucleotides: TGCGCCAGCAGCTTGGCAGGGGTGTCCAAGACTAACTATGGCTACACCTTC. Protein: CASSLAGVSKTNYGYTF.

Concerning this clone itself: One junction end disagrees with the germline gene, perhaps due to a read error. This chain connects TRBV5-3 to TRBJ2-7, with 8 bases that match TRBD1. TRBV5-3 is an ORF, and what it does is uncertain. The CDR3 is 15 residues long. This CDR3 is CASSLKDRVSYEQYF. The CDR3 nucleotides read TGTGCCAGCAGCTTGAAGGACAGGGTGTCCTACGAGCAGTACTTC.

J is TRBJ2-3 and V is TRBV5-1; 7 bases align to TRBD1. Germline assignment: CDR1 SGHRS and CDR2 YFSETQ. The ends lost 1 base at V and 1 base at J; junction bases unmatched: 6. This CDR3 spans 16 amino acids. This chain's CDR3 is CASSLIWQGGTDTQYF. Written as DNA, the CDR3 is TGCGCCAGCAGCTTGATCTGGCAGGGGGGCACAGATACGCAGTATTTT.